Below, 3 T cell receptor beta chains from the same sample are listed, as sequenced in a study of T cells in Graves' hyperthyroidism and ophthalmopathy. What was amplified from RNA transcripts were TCR beta CDR3 regions. In the first-round RT-PCR of the TCR CDR3, the HTBI primer set was used. MiXCR, applied by TCRdb to the multiplex PCR reads, yields one record per CDR3 protein. The sample includes a few hundred thousand distinct CDR3 sequences, around 15% of them seen just once. The sample was blood. Every receptor here comes from a woman in her sixties with Graves' ophthalmopathy.

This clonotype was seen many times. The chain couples TRBV28 to TRBJ2-3; 8 bases are a match to TRBD2. Germline CDR1 and CDR2: MDHEN and SYDVKM. This CDR3 has 15 residues. V was clipped by 5 bases and J by 0 bases; unmatched bases: 4. The CDR3 is CASSTSSGSTDTQYF. The CDR3 DNA follows: TGTGCCAGCAGTACCTCTAGCGGGAGCACAGATACGCAGTATTTT.

The V and J genes are TRBV20-1 and TRBJ2-5; the D is unclear. The CDR3 runs 13 residues. The germline V gene encodes CDR1 DFQATT and CDR2 SNEGSKA (reference sequence). Trimming pared 0 bases from V and 0 bases from J, leaving 5 bases between. CDR3 in DNA: TGCAGTGCTAGAGATTCTTACCAAGAGACCCAGTACTTC. This encodes CSARDSYQETQYF.

The table lists this clonotype with many counts. The chain employs TRBV12-3 or TRBV12-4 and TRBJ2-5; D is perhaps TRBD1 (6 bases). This CDR3 spans 13 amino acids. V was pared by 6 bases and J by 4 bases, with 12 bases between. The CDR3 protein is CASSPTGSETQYF. Written as DNA, the CDR3 is TGTGCCAGCAGCCCTACAGGGTCAGAGACCCAGTACTTC.